The rows below give T cell receptor beta chains drawn from one sample of a study of blood T cell repertoires in COVID-19. TCRdb's copy holds only in-frame clones and misses some; the assay was immunoSEQ multiplex PCR. In the table there are 200,000 to 250,000 clones, more than 80% of which are singletons. Input material: PBMCs or T cells enriched from blood (not recorded which). The receptors stem from a man between 60 and 70 years old who had recovered from COVID-19. The CDR3 runs from the conserved cysteine through the conserved F or W. Fields, in order: J gene, D gene, clone size, V gene, CDR3 protein, CDR3 DNA. D genes are given only for firm matches. Rows may omit the clone size; those that give it use once, few, many or a size class.

>TRBJ2-1|-|-|TRBV7-8
CASSLDGGGLYNEQFF
TGTGCCAGCAGCTTAGATGGCGGAGGTCTGTACAATGAGCAGTTCTTC
>TRBJ1-2|-|-|TRBV21-1
CASSKRAGNHYGYTF
TGTGCCAGCAGCAAGAGAGCAGGGAACCACTATGGCTACACCTTC
>TRBJ2-3|-|-|TRBV11-3
CASSLDPGSTDTQYF
TGTGCCAGCAGCTTAGACCCGGGAAGCACAGATACGCAGTATTTT
>TRBJ2-5|TRBD2|once|TRBV20-1
CSASGLVQETQYF
TGCAGTGCTAGTGGACTAGTCCAAGAGACCCAGTACTTC
>TRBJ2-3|-|-|TRBV18
CASSPSEQGGTDTQYF
TGTGCCAGCTCACCAAGTGAACAGGGTGGTACAGATACGCAGTATTTT
>TRBJ2-1|TRBD1|-|TRBV19
CASSVDRGVHEQFF
TGTGCCAGTAGTGTAGACAGGGGGGTACATGAGCAGTTCTTC
>TRBJ2-3|TRBD1|once|TRBV4-2
CASSTRQGTSTDTQYF
TGTGCCAGCAGCACTCGACAGGGGACGAGCACAGATACGCAGTATTTT
>TRBJ2-7|-|-|TRBV18
CASSPTQGSEQYF
TGTGCCAGCTCACCAACTCAGGGCTCCGAGCAGTACTTC
>TRBJ1-1|-|-|TRBV5-4
CASSPSGEGTEAFF
TGTGCCAGCAGCCCGTCTGGGGAGGGGACTGAAGCTTTCTTT
>TRBJ1-5|TRBD1|few|TRBV19
CASSRTGGNNQPQHF
TGTGCCAGTAGTCGGACAGGGGGGAACAATCAGCCCCAGCATTTT
>TRBJ1-2|TRBD1|-|TRBV19
CASSIGTGNYGYTF
TGTGCCAGTAGTATAGGGACAGGGAACTATGGCTACACCTTC
>TRBJ1-2|-|-|TRBV6-5
CASSYSSGLSDYGYTF
TGTGCCAGCAGTTACTCCAGCGGCCTCTCGGACTATGGCTACACCTTC
>TRBJ1-6|-|-|TRBV27
CASSSLGRGNSPLHF
TGTGCCAGCAGCTCCTTAGGGAGGGGAAATTCACCCCTCCACTTT
>TRBJ2-7|TRBD2|-|TRBV29-1
CSVEGLGGYEQYF
TGCAGCGTTGAGGGACTAGGGGGCTACGAGCAGTACTTC
>TRBJ1-2|TRBD1|-|TRBV6-2/TRBV6-3
CASSKSTGFYGYTF
TGTGCCAGCAGTAAATCGACAGGGTTCTATGGCTACACCTTC
>TRBJ2-7|-|once|TRBV29-1
CSVPRGTRLEEQYF
TGCAGCGTTCCCAGGGGGACTCGCTTGGAGGAGCAGTACTTC
>TRBJ1-1|-|-|TRBV6-5
CASSSHSNTEAFF
TGTGCCAGCAGTTCCCACAGTAACACTGAAGCTTTCTTT
>TRBJ2-2|TRBD2|few|TRBV7-8
CASSRGLANTGELFF
TGTGCCAGCAGCCGGGGACTAGCGAACACCGGGGAGCTGTTTTTT
>TRBJ2-2|TRBD1|once|TRBV13
CASSLSAGQGIGELFF
TGTGCCAGCAGCTTATCCGCGGGACAGGGAATCGGGGAGCTGTTTTTT
>TRBJ2-1|-|-|TRBV5-4
CASSLESTSYNEQFF
TGTGCCAGCAGCTTGGAGTCAACTTCCTACAATGAGCAGTTCTTC
>TRBJ2-1|TRBD2|-|TRBV24-1
CATSDFRLAGGSEQFF
TGTGCCACCAGTGATTTTAGACTAGCGGGGGGAAGTGAGCAGTTCTTC
>TRBJ1-1|TRBD1|-|TRBV30
CAWSVQGGSEAFF
TGTGCCTGGAGTGTACAGGGGGGATCTGAAGCTTTCTTT
>TRBJ2-7|-|-|TRBV28
CASSASNRGWGEYEQYF
TGTGCCAGCAGTGCCTCCAACAGGGGATGGGGGGAGTACGAGCAGTACTTC
>TRBJ1-5|-|-|TRBV3-1/TRBV3-2
CASSQDPGRVNQPQHF
TGTGCCAGCAGCCAAGATCCGGGCAGGGTAAATCAGCCCCAGCATTTT
>TRBJ1-4|-|-|TRBV3-1/TRBV3-2
CASSLQPGDEKLFF
TGTGCCAGCAGCCTTCAACCAGGGGATGAAAAACTGTTTTTT
>TRBJ2-3|TRBD2|-|TRBV5-1
CASSIGVAGGTDTQYF
TGCGCCAGCTCCATCGGGGTAGCGGGGGGCACAGATACGCAGTATTTT
>TRBJ1-4|-|-|TRBV5-1
CASSYGQPPEKLFF
TGCGCCAGCAGCTACGGACAGCCTCCGGAAAAACTGTTTTTT
>TRBJ1-1|-|-|TRBV5-5
CASSYARDMNTEAFF
TGTGCCAGCAGCTATGCACGGGACATGAACACTGAAGCTTTCTTT
>TRBJ1-2|-|few|TRBV7-2
CASSLRLGGLHYGYTF
TGTGCCAGCAGCTTAAGGTTAGGGGGATTACACTATGGCTACACCTTC
>TRBJ2-3|TRBD1|-|TRBV7-9
CASSFQGGTDTQYF
TGTGCCAGCAGCTTCCAGGGGGGCACAGATACGCAGTATTTT
>TRBJ1-6|-|-|TRBV30
CAWTGSSYNSPLHF
TGTGCCTGGACTGGGAGCTCATATAATTCACCCCTCCACTTT
>TRBJ2-7|-|-|TRBV18
CASSPNDSYEQYF
TGTGCCAGCTCACCAAACGACAGTTACGAGCAGTACTTC
>TRBJ1-2|-|-|TRBV11-3
CASSLEGAGNYGYTF
TGTGCCAGCAGCTTAGAGGGGGCTGGTAACTATGGCTACACCTTC
>TRBJ2-7|TRBD1|-|TRBV2
CASRPRGPEQYF
TGTGCCAGCAGACCCAGGGGGCCCGAGCAGTACTTC
>TRBJ2-5|-|-|TRBV5-6
CASSRPGLQETQYF
TGTGCCAGCAGCCGGCCGGGACTCCAAGAGACCCAGTACTTC
>TRBJ2-7|-|-|TRBV3-1/TRBV3-2
CASTGRGGTYEQYF
TGTGCCAGCACCGGGCGGGGAGGCACCTACGAGCAGTACTTC
>TRBJ2-1|TRBD2|once|TRBV11-3
CASSRTSGYNEQFF
TGTGCCAGCAGCCGGACTAGCGGTTACAATGAGCAGTTCTTC
>TRBJ1-6|TRBD1|-|TRBV27
CASSLSFTGGSSYNSPLHF
TGTGCCAGCAGTTTATCGTTTACAGGGGGCTCCTCCTATAATTCACCCCTCCACTTT
>TRBJ1-2|TRBD1|-|TRBV19
CASSIDLLGQNYGYTF
TGTGCCAGTAGTATAGATCTATTGGGACAGAACTATGGCTACACCTTC
>TRBJ2-7|TRBD1|-|TRBV7-9
CASSLVGQVTYDEQYF
TGTGCCAGCAGCTTAGTCGGACAGGTGACGTACGACGAGCAGTACTTC
>TRBJ2-7|-|-|TRBV29-1
CSVDSPTDEQYF
TGCAGCGTTGACAGTCCAACCGACGAGCAGTACTTC
>TRBJ1-2|TRBD1|-|TRBV2
CAIYTDTGGVGGYTF
TGTGCCATCTACACCGACACAGGGGGCGTAGGCGGCTACACCTTC
>TRBJ1-6|TRBD1|once|TRBV6-2/TRBV6-3
CASSYPGQGNSPLHF
TGTGCCAGCAGTTACCCCGGACAGGGAAATTCACCCCTCCACTTT
>TRBJ2-7|-|-|TRBV7-8
CASSLRVDSPGYF
TGTGCCAGCAGCTTAAGGGTGGACAGCCCGGGGTACTTC
>TRBJ1-1|TRBD1|-|TRBV9
CASSLLGQGASSTAFF
TGTGCCAGCAGCTTGCTGGGACAGGGGGCAAGTAGTACGGCTTTCTTT
>TRBJ2-3|-|-|TRBV24-1
CATSGPYPDTQYF
TGTGCCACCAGTGGGCCTTACCCAGATACGCAGTATTTT
>TRBJ2-7|-|-|TRBV5-1
CASSGDILTYEQYF
TGCGCCAGCAGTGGGGACATTCTCACCTACGAGCAGTACTTC
>TRBJ2-3|TRBD1|-|TRBV19
CASSPPGQGAYTQYF
TGTGCCAGTAGTCCCCCGGGACAGGGGGCCTATACGCAGTATTTT
>TRBJ1-1|-|-|TRBV15
CATSRTRGGTEAFF
TGTGCCACCAGCAGAACCCGGGGGGGCACTGAAGCTTTCTTT
>TRBJ2-1|-|-|TRBV19
CASSLEGANYNEQFF
TGTGCCAGTAGCCTGGAGGGGGCGAACTACAATGAGCAGTTCTTC
>TRBJ1-2|-|once|TRBV5-1
CASSQEPGTGNGYTF
TGCGCCAGCAGCCAAGAACCGGGGACTGGGAATGGCTACACCTTC
>TRBJ1-2|-|-|TRBV5-1
CASSLEGGVGYGYTF
TGCGCCAGCAGCTTGGAAGGGGGAGTGGGCTATGGCTACACCTTC
>TRBJ2-1|TRBD2|once|TRBV15
CATSSGLAGGNEQFF
TGTGCCACCAGCAGCGGCCTAGCGGGGGGGAATGAGCAGTTCTTC